This is a list of T cell receptor beta chains from one sample in a study of PD-1 blockade in classical Hodgkin lymphoma. The data were produced by immunoSEQ multiplex PCR, yet TCRdb's version contains in-frame clones alone and is incomplete. This table has 25,000 to 35,000 clones, less than 85% appearing once. Specimen: peripheral blood mononuclear cells (PBMCs), collected before the second cycle of nivolumab. The receptors were sampled from a human donor with classical Hodgkin lymphoma. The CDR3 runs from the conserved cysteine through the conserved F or W. A D gene is named only where the DNA matches it firmly. The size field is filled for only some rows; it gives once, few, many or a size class.

DNA | CDR3 | J | D | V | size
TGTGCCAGCAGCATTGGGACTGCTTGGCCACCCCTCCACTTT | CASSIGTAWPPLHF | TRBJ1-6 | NA | TRBV5-6 | NA
TGCAGCGTCGGGACCTTAGGGAGCTATGGCTACACCTTC | CSVGTLGSYGYTF | TRBJ1-2 | NA | TRBV29-1 | once
TGTGCCAGCAGTGAGGGGACTAGCCTTTACAATGAGCAGTTCTTC | CASSEGTSLYNEQFF | TRBJ2-1 | TRBD2 | TRBV6-4 | NA
TGTGCCAGCAGCCCGGGTCTTTATGGCTACACCTTC | CASSPGLYGYTF | TRBJ1-2 | NA | TRBV7-2 | NA
TGTGCCAGCAGCCAATCAATTTTTTGGGGAACCGAATCGCTCGGAGGGGAGACCCAGTACTTC | CASSQSIFWGTESLGGETQYF | TRBJ2-5 | NA | TRBV7-8 | NA
TGTGCCAGCAGCTTAGATGTATGGGGCTACACCTTC | CASSLDVWGYTF | TRBJ1-2 | NA | TRBV7-9 | NA
TGTGCCAGCAGTCTCGTAGCGGGAGGCACAGATACGCAGTATTTT | CASSLVAGGTDTQYF | TRBJ2-3 | TRBD2 | TRBV28 | once
TGTGCCAGCAGCCTGGATGGGACATTGCGGGGCTACACCTTC | CASSLDGTLRGYTF | TRBJ1-2 | NA | TRBV5-6 | NA
TGTGCCAGCAGGAGACAGGCGGCCCGCGATGGCTACACCTTC | CASRRQAARDGYTF | TRBJ1-2 | NA | TRBV2 | NA
TGTGCCAGCAGTTTCGGGACGATTGCCAATCAGCCCCAGCATTTT | CASSFGTIANQPQHF | TRBJ1-5 | NA | TRBV28 | once
TGTGCCAGCAGCCGGTGGGGTGTGAACACTGAAGCTTTCTTT | CASSRWGVNTEAFF | TRBJ1-1 | NA | TRBV7-3 | NA
TGTGCCAGCTCACATTCCGGGACCTACTACGAGCAGTACTTC | CASSHSGTYYEQYF | TRBJ2-7 | NA | TRBV18 | NA
TGTGCCACCTCCCTTAACTATGGCTACACCTTC | CATSLNYGYTF | TRBJ1-2 | NA | TRBV19 | NA
TGTGCCAGCAGCTTAACGCAGGGCGACAATGAGCAGTTCTTC | CASSLTQGDNEQFF | TRBJ2-1 | NA | TRBV7-9 | NA
TGTGCCAGCAGTGATGGTTCTCTAGGACAGGGGTGGACCGGGGAGCTGTTTTTT | CASSDGSLGQGWTGELFF | TRBJ2-2 | TRBD1 | TRBV25-1 | NA
TGTGCCAGCAGCTTTTCGACCGGAGATACGCAGTATTTT | CASSFSTGDTQYF | TRBJ2-3 | NA | TRBV11-3 | NA
TGTGCCAGCAGCCCTCTAGGATATGGCTACACCTTC | CASSPLGYGYTF | TRBJ1-2 | NA | TRBV14 | NA
TGTGCCAGCAGCCAAGATCTTAAATACTCTGGAAACACCATATATTTT | CASSQDLKYSGNTIYF | TRBJ1-3 | NA | TRBV4-2 | NA
TGTGCCAGCAGCTTGGGACCCCTCTACGAGCAGTACTTC | CASSLGPLYEQYF | TRBJ2-7 | NA | TRBV11-2 | NA
TGTGCCAGCAGCTTGAACAGTGGCTCTGGAAACACCATATATTTT | CASSLNSGSGNTIYF | TRBJ1-3 | NA | TRBV9 | NA
TGTGCCAGCAGCTTAAACCCGTACCGGAGCACAGATACGCAGTATTTT | CASSLNPYRSTDTQYF | TRBJ2-3 | NA | TRBV7-6 | NA
TGTGCCAGCAGCCCCAGGCCTAGCGGGAACTACGAGCAGTACTTC | CASSPRPSGNYEQYF | TRBJ2-7 | TRBD2 | TRBV13 | NA
TGCGCCAGCAGCACAGGGGGCTCTGGAAACACCATATATTTT | CASSTGGSGNTIYF | TRBJ1-3 | TRBD1 | TRBV5-1 | NA
TGTGCCAGCAGTGCGGACAACACCGGGGAGCTGTTTTTT | CASSADNTGELFF | TRBJ2-2 | NA | TRBV2 | NA
TGTGCCTGGAGTTTTTGGAAGACTAATGAAAAACTGTTTTTT | CAWSFWKTNEKLFF | TRBJ1-4 | NA | TRBV30 | NA